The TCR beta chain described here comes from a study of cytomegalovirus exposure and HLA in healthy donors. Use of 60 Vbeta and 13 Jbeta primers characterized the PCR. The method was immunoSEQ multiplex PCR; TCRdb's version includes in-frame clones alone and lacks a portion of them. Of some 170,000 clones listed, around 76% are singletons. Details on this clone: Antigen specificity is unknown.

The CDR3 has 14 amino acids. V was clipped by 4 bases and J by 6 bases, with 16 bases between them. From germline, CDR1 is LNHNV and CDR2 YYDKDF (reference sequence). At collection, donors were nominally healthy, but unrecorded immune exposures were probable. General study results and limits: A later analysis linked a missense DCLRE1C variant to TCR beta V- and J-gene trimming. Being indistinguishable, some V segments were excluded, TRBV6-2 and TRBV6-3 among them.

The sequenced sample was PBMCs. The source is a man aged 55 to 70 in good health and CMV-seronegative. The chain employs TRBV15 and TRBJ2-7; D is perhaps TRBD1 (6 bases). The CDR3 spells CATSITRQGREQYF. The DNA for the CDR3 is TGTGCCACCAGCATCACTCGTCAGGGGCGCGAGCAGTACTTC.